This paragraph covers one T cell receptor (beta chain) sequence. No antigen is known for it. These data originate in a study of shared clonotypes between healthy human individuals. TCRdb keeps only in-frame clones here, not all; method: immunoSEQ multiplex PCR. The table lists about 1 million clones, 60% to 80% of them singletons, with about 1.5% in the top ten. Study-level points and caveats: Despite large depth, sorted-subset datasets appeared incompletely sequenced.

Germline V gives CDR1 MNHNS, CDR2 SASEGT. There are 14 residues in the CDR3. V gave up 5 bases and J gave up 1 base; unmatched junction bases: 4. This sequence joins TRBV6-1 and TRBJ2-7; 8 bases map to TRBD1. Sequenced: memory CD4+ T cells sorted from blood. Indicated subset: CD45RA-negative fraction. The TCR sequence derives from a man aged 18 to 29 in good health. The CDR3 region is CASSRQGTSYEQYF. CDR3 in DNA: TGTGCCAGCAGTAGACAGGGGACATCCTACGAGCAGTACTTC.